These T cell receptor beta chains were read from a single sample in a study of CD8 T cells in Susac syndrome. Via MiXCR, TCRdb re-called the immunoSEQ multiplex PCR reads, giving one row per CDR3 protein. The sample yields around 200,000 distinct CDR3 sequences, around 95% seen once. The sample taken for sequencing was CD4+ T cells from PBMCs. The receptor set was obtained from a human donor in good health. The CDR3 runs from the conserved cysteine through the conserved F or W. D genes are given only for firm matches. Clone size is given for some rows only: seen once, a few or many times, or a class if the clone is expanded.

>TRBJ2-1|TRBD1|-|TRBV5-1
CASSYGTGGNEQFF
TGCGCCAGCAGCTACGGGACAGGGGGCAATGAGCAGTTCTTC
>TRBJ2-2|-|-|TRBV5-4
CASSLVLGPGELFF
TGTGCCAGCAGCTTGGTGTTAGGTCCCGGGGAGCTGTTTTTT
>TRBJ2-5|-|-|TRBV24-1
CAASRGEVGQETQYF
TGTGCCGCCTCCCGTGGGGAGGTGGGACAAGAGACCCAGTACTTC
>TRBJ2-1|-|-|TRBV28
CASTPGRAGDNEQFF
TGTGCCAGCACCCCAGGGCGGGCCGGCGACAATGAGCAGTTCTTC
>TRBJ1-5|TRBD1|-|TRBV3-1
CASSHRQGGQPQHF
TGTGCCAGCAGCCATCGACAGGGGGGTCAGCCCCAGCATTTT
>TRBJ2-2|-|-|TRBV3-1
CASSFGGRAGELFF
TGTGCCAGCAGCTTCGGGGGACGGGCCGGGGAGCTGTTTTTT
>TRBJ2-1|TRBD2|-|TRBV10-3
CAISESSGTSGRGEQFF
TGTGCCATCAGTGAGTCCTCCGGGACTAGCGGGAGGGGAGAGCAGTTCTTC
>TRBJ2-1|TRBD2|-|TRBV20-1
CSARPSGREGEQFF
TGCAGTGCTAGACCCAGCGGGAGGGAAGGTGAGCAGTTCTTC
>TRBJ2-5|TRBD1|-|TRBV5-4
CASSWTGQGETQYF
TGTGCCAGCAGCTGGACGGGACAGGGAGAGACCCAGTACTTC
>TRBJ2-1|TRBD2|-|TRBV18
CASSPGLEGNEQFF
TGTGCCAGCTCACCCGGACTAGAGGGCAATGAGCAGTTCTTC
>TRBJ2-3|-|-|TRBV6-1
CASSALALSTDTQYF
TGTGCCAGCAGTGCTCTTGCGCTCAGCACAGATACGCAGTATTTT
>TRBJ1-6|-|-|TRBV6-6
CASSSLGNSPLHF
TGTGCCAGCAGTTCGCTAGGAAATTCACCCCTCCACTTT
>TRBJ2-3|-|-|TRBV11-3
CASSSGANTQYF
TGTGCCAGCAGCTCAGGGGCTAATACGCAGTATTTT
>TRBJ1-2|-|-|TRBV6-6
CASSYEGNYGYTF
TGTGCCAGCAGTTACGAGGGCAACTATGGCTACACCTTC
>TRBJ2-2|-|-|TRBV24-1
CATSDLGSGSAGELFF
TGTGCCACCAGTGATTTGGGGTCCGGGAGCGCCGGGGAGCTGTTTTTT
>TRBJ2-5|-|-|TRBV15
CATSKDTPQETQYF
TGTGCCACCAGCAAAGATACCCCTCAAGAGACCCAGTACTTC
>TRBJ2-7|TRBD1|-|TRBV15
CATRDHKQGYEQYF
TGTGCCACCAGGGACCACAAACAGGGGTACGAGCAGTACTTC
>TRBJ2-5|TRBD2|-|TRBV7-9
CASSLETSRETQYF
TGTGCCAGCAGCTTAGAGACTAGCCGGGAGACCCAGTACTTC
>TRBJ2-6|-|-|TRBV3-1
CASSQDQFGDGANVLTF
TGTGCCAGCAGCCAAGATCAATTCGGTGATGGGGCCAACGTCCTGACTTTC
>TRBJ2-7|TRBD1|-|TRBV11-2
CASSPDRPGGWYEQYF
TGTGCCAGCAGCCCGGATCGGCCAGGGGGCTGGTACGAGCAGTACTTC
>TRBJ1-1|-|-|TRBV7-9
CASLRVPHGHTEAFF
TGTGCCAGCCTCCGGGTCCCGCATGGTCATACTGAAGCTTTCTTT
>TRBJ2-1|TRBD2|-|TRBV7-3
CASSPSLAGGTYNEQFF
TGTGCCAGCAGCCCCAGTCTAGCGGGAGGCACCTACAATGAGCAGTTCTTC
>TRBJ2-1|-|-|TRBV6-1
CASSEERLGDGYNEQFF
TGTGCCAGCAGTGAAGAACGACTTGGGGACGGTTACAATGAGCAGTTCTTC
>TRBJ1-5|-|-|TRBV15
CATSTLANQPQHF
TGTGCCACCAGCACATTAGCAAATCAGCCCCAGCATTTT
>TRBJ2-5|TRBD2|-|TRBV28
CASSPPGLAGAETQYF
TGTGCCAGCAGTCCTCCGGGACTAGCGGGAGCGGAGACCCAGTACTTC
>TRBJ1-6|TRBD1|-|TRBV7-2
CASSSRQGSSSPLHF
TGTGCCAGCAGCTCGCGACAGGGCTCGAGTTCACCCCTCCACTTT
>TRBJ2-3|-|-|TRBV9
CASSAGVTGKFTDTQYF
TGTGCCAGCAGCGCCGGAGTTACAGGGAAGTTCACAGATACGCAGTATTTT
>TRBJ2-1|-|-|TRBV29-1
CSFRGAYNEQFF
TGCAGCTTCAGGGGTGCATACAATGAGCAGTTCTTC
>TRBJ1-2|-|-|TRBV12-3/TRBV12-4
CASSPFMDRANYGYTF
TGTGCCAGCAGCCCTTTCATGGACCGAGCTAACTATGGCTACACCTTC
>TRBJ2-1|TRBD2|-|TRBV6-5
CASSLTSGLAGTGEQFF
TGTGCCAGCAGCTTAACGAGCGGGTTAGCGGGAACAGGTGAGCAGTTCTTC
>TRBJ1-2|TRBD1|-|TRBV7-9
CASSFGTGGVNYGYTF
TGTGCCAGCAGCTTTGGAACAGGGGGCGTTAACTATGGCTACACCTTC
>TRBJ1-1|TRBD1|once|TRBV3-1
CASSYYRDSLEAFF
TGTGCCAGCAGCTACTACCGGGACAGTCTTGAAGCTTTCTTT
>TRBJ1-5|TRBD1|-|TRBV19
CASNLKAGGWSNQPQHF
TGTGCCAGTAACCTAAAGGCAGGGGGCTGGAGCAATCAGCCCCAGCATTTT
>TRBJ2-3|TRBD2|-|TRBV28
CASSLSWAGGTSDTQYF
TGTGCCAGCAGTTTATCGTGGGCGGGAGGGACTTCAGATACGCAGTATTTT
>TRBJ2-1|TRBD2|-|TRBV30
CAWSVLAGSYNEQFF
TGTGCCTGGAGTGTACTAGCGGGCTCCTACAATGAGCAGTTCTTC
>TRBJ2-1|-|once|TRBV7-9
CASSFPGVRRSYNEQFF
TGTGCCAGCAGCTTTCCAGGAGTCCGGCGCTCCTACAATGAGCAGTTCTTC
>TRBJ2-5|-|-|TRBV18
CASSRTGWGQETQYF
TGTGCCAGCTCCCGGACCGGTTGGGGGCAAGAGACCCAGTACTTC
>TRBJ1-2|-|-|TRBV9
CASSVTARSGYTF
TGTGCCAGCAGCGTGACAGCCCGCTCCGGCTACACCTTC
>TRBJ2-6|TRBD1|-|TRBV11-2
CASSLSGTGDVLTF
TGTGCCAGCAGCTTATCCGGGACAGGCGACGTCCTGACTTTC
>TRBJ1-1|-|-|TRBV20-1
CSASSGGSEAFF
TGCAGTGCTAGTTCGGGGGGATCTGAAGCTTTCTTT